Listed here are 8 T cell receptor beta chains from one sample, sequenced in a study of T cell responses to AZD1222 COVID-19 vaccine. Method: immunoSEQ multiplex PCR; TCRdb's copy keeps in-frame clones and lacks some. The sample shows 70,000 or so clones, 79% of them seen only once. The sample here was peripheral blood, taken on day 0 of MenACWY control vaccination. The receptors come from an adult in good health.

The table lists this clone with a few counts. The chain uses TRBV20-1 and TRBJ2-1; D gene ambiguous. The germline V and J ends were trimmed by 3 bases and 5 bases, with 8 bases remaining between them. The CDR3 has 12 amino acids. Germline V lookup: CDR1 DFQATT, CDR2 SNEGSKA (reference sequence). The CDR3 nucleotides read TGCAGTGCTAGTCACACCAACAATGAGCAGTTCTTC. It is translated as CSASHTNNEQFF.

The V gene is TRBV7-6, the J gene TRBJ2-1; the D is unclear. Germline V lookup: CDR1 SGHVS, CDR2 FNYEAQ. The CDR3 has 15 residues. With 1 base removed from V and 6 bases from J, the gap between germline ends came to 13 bases. Here the CDR3 DNA reads TGTGCCAGCAGCTTAGGAGCAGGAGAGGTCAATGAGCAGTTCTTC. Translation gives CASSLGAGEVNEQFF.

V usage is TRBV5-1 and J usage is TRBJ1-1; 10 nucleotides agree with TRBD1. Germline V gene data show CDR1 as SGHRS and CDR2 as YFSETQ. CDR3 length: 17 amino acids. Trimming removed 4 bases from V and 6 bases from J; junction bases left unmatched: 15. The CDR3 DNA reads TGCGCCAGCAGCCCTTATAGGGGGACAGGGGACTTGTCTGAAGCTTTCTTT. This sequence encodes CASSPYRGTGDLSEAFF. The whole variable domain, filled in from reference TRBV5-1 and TRBJ1-1, reads KAGVTQTPRYLIKTRGQQVTLSCSPISGHRSVSWYQQTPGQGLQFLFEYFSETQRNKGNFPGRFSGRQFSNSRSEMNVSTLELGDSALYLCASSPYRGTGDLSEAFFGQGTRLTVV.

The V gene is TRBV12-3 or TRBV12-4, the J gene TRBJ2-5, with D uncertain. Trimming removed 3 bases at V and 1 base at J, with 0 bases between. The CDR3 loop spans 11 amino acids. The CDR3 DNA is TGTGCCAGCAGTTTCCAAGAGACCCAGTACTTC. Its translation is CASSFQETQYF.

This clone has just a few counts. CDR3: CASSPSGQFNEKLFF. The DNA of the CDR3 is TGTGCCAGCAGTCCCAGTGGGCAGTTTAATGAAAAACTGTTTTTT. J is TRBJ1-4 and V is TRBV7-9; D is unresolved. V was clipped by 6 bases and J by 4 bases, with 15 bases between them. CDR3 length equals 15 residues. CDR1 and CDR2 from the germline V gene are SEHNR and FQNEAQ (reference sequence).

The V gene is TRBV5-1, the J gene TRBJ2-1; 7 bases agree with TRBD2. Germline V CDR1 and CDR2: SGHRS, YFSETQ. The ends lost 1 base at V and 8 bases at J; junction bases unmatched: 6. The CDR3 contains 14 residues. CDR3 bases: TGCGCCAGCAGCTTGTTGGGAGGGACGTATGAGCAGTTCTTC. This sequence encodes CASSLLGGTYEQFF. Full variable domain (outside the CDR3, taken from reference TRBV5-1 and TRBJ2-1): KAGVTQTPRYLIKTRGQQVTLSCSPISGHRSVSWYQQTPGQGLQFLFEYFSETQRNKGNFPGRFSGRQFSNSRSEMNVSTLELGDSALYLCASSLLGGTYEQFFGPGTRLTVL.

This clone has a handful of counts. This chain uses TRBV3-1 (or the pseudogene TRBV3-2) with TRBJ1-4, with 9 positions matching TRBD1. V lost 2 bases and J lost 4; bases outside the gene matches: 5. The CDR3 has 16 amino acids. Per the germline V gene, CDR1 is LGHDT and CDR2 is YNNKEL (reference sequence). The DNA of the CDR3 is TGTGCCAGCAGCCAAACTCCGGGACAGGGTAATGAAAAACTGTTTTTT. This encodes CASSQTPGQGNEKLFF.

The genes are TRBV9 and TRBJ1-1; D is undetermined. This CDR3 has 13 residues. Deletions cut 2 bases from V and 4 bases from J, with 9 bases between. Germline V CDR1 and CDR2: SGDLS, YYNGEE. Here the CDR3 reads CASSVGWSTEAFF. CDR3 nucleotide sequence: TGTGCCAGCAGCGTGGGCTGGTCCACTGAAGCTTTCTTT.